This TCR beta chain was captured by sequencing in a study of T-cell memory formation after mild COVID-19. TCRdb recomputed calls from the 5' RACE reads with MiXCR, one row per CDR3 protein. The sample records fewer than 400,000 distinct CDR3 sequences, approximately 15% being singletons. V lost 3 bases, J lost 3 bases, and 7 bases stayed unmatched. Germline-derived CDR1 and CDR2 are SGHRS and YFSETQ. The CDR3 totals 15 residues. This clonotype was detected only a few times. The sequence was collected from a man aged 18 to 30 who had mild COVID-19 (a few samples of this study predate the infection). Cell type and time point are not known. This chain joins TRBV5-1 and TRBJ2-5; 8 bases map to TRBD2. The material sequenced was PBMCs or a T cell subset sorted from them (not recorded which). DNA of the CDR3: TGCGCCAGCAGCTCGGGCGGGGGGCCCAAAGAGACCCAGTACTTC. This translates into CASSSGGGPKETQYF.